Reported below is one TCR beta chain. The sample originates from a study of technical replicates of blood from a handful of donors. The CDR3 has 16 amino acids. Trimming at V came to 2 bases and at J to 5 bases, leaving 7 bases not matched to a gene. CDR1 and CDR2 from the germline V gene are MNHEY and SVGAGI. Clones were sequenced by immunoSEQ multiplex PCR, and TCRdb holds only the in-frame ones, with some missing. The table shows over 80,000 clones, with 95% to 96% occurring only once. This clonotype was obtained from a human donor in good health. Sample: T cells isolated from PBMCs. The chain employs TRBV6-5 and TRBJ1-1; 11 positions match TRBD1. CDR3 region: CASSYPGTGGRTEAFF. CDR3 in DNA: TGTGCCAGCAGTTACCCGGGGACAGGGGGTCGGACTGAAGCTTTCTTT.